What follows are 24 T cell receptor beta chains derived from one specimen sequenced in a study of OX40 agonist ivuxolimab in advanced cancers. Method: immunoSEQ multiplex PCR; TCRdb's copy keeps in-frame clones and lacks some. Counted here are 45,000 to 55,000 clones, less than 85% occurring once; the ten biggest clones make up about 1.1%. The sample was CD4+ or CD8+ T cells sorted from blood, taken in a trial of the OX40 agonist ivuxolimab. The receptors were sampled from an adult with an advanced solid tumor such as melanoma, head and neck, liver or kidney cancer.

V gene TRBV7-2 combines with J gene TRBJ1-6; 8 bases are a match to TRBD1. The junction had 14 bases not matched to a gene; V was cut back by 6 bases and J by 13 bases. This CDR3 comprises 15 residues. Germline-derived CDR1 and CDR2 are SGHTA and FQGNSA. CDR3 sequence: CASSFWGTGGNPLHF. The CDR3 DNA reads TGTGCCAGCAGTTTTTGGGGGACAGGCGGAAATCCCCTCCACTTT.

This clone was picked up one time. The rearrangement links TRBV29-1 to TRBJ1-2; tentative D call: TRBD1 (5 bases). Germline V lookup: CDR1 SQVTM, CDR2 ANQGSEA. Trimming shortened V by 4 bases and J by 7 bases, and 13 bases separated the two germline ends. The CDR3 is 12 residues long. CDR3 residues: CSVGSQGSGYTF. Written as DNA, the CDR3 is TGCAGCGTTGGAAGTCAGGGAAGTGGCTACACCTTC.

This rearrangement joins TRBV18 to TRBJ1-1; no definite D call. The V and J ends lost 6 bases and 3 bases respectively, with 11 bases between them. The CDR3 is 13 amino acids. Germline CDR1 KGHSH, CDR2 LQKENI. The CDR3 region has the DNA TGTGCCAGCTCGCCAACGTCCGACACTGAAGCTTTCTTT. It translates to CASSPTSDTEAFF.

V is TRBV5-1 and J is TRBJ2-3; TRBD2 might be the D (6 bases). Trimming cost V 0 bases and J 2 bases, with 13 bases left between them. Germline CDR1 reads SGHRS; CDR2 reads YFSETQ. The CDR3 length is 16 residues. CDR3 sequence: CASSLATSPTTDTQYF. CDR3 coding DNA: TGCGCCAGCAGCTTGGCCACTAGCCCCACCACAGATACGCAGTATTTT. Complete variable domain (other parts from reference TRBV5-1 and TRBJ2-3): KAGVTQTPRYLIKTRGQQVTLSCSPISGHRSVSWYQQTPGQGLQFLFEYFSETQRNKGNFPGRFSGRQFSNSRSEMNVSTLELGDSALYLCASSLATSPTTDTQYFGPGTRLTVL.

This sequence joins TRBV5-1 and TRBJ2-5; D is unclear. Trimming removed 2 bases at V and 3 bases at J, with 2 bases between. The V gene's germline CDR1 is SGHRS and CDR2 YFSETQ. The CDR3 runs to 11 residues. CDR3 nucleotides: TGCGCCAGCAGCTTCAAAGAGACCCAGTACTTC. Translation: CASSFKETQYF.

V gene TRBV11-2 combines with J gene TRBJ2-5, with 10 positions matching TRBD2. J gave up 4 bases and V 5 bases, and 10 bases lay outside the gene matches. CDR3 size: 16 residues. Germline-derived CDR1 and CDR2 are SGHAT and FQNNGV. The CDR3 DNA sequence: TGTGCCAGCAGCCCGGGATCTAGCGGGAGCATAGAGACCCAGTACTTC. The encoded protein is CASSPGSSGSIETQYF.

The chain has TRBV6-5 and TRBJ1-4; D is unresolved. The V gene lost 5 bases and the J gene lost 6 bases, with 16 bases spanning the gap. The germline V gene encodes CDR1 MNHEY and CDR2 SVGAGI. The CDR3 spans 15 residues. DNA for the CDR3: TGTGCCAGCAGTCCCGCTTTGGCCCGGCATGAAAAACTGTTTTTT. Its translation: CASSPALARHEKLFF.

In DNA, the CDR3 is TGTGCCAGCAGCCTAACCCCGGACTCTTCGCCGGGCGAGCAGTACTTC. It translates to CASSLTPDSSPGEQYF. The rearrangement uses TRBV7-2 and TRBJ2-7; the D gene is possibly TRBD2 (5 bases). This CDR3 has 16 amino acids. Trimming took off 5 bases at V and 6 bases at J, with 23 bases between the two ends. The V gene's germline CDR1 is SGHTA and CDR2 FQGNSA.

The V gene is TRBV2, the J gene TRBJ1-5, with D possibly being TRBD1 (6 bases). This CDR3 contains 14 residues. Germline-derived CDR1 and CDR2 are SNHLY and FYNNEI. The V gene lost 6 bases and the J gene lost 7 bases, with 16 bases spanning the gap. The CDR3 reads CASRLHLQGQPQHF. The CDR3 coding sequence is TGTGCCAGCAGACTACATCTTCAGGGGCAGCCCCAGCATTTT.

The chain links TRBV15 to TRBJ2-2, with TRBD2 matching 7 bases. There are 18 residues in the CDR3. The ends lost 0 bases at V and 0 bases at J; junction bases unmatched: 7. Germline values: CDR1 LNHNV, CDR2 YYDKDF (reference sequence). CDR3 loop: CATSRDRSGTTNTGELFF. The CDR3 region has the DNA TGTGCCACCAGCAGAGATAGAAGCGGGACCACGAACACCGGGGAGCTGTTTTTT.

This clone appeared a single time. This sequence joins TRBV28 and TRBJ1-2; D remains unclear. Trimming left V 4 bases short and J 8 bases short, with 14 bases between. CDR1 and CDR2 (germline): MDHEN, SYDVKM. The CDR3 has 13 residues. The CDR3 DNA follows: TGTGCCAGCAGTTCCTCGACCGCGCTAGGCTACACCTTC. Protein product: CASSSSTALGYTF.

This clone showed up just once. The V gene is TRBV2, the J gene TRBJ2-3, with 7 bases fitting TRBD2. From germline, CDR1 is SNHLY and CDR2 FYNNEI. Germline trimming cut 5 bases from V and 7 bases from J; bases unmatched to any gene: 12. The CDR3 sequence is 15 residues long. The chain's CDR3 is CASSPSGGSTNTQYF. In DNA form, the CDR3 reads TGTGCCAGCAGTCCCTCTGGCGGGAGTACGAATACGCAGTATTTT. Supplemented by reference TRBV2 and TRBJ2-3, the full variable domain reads EPEVTQTPSHQVTQMGQEVILRCVPISNHLYFYWYRQILGQKVEFLVSFYNNEISEKSEIFDDQFSVERPDGSNFTLKIRSTKLEDSAMYFCASSPSGGSTNTQYFGPGTRLTVL.

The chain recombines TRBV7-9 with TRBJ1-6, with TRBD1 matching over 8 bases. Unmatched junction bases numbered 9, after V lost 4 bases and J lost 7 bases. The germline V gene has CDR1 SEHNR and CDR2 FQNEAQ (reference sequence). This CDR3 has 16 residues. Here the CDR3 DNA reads TGTGCCAGCAGCTATTTACAGGGGGTGCGAAATTCACCCCTCCACTTT. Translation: CASSYLQGVRNSPLHF.

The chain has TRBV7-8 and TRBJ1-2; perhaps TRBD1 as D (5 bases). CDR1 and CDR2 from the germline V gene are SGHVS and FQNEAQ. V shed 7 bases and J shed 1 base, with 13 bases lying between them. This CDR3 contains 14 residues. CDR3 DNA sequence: TGTGCCAGCACCTCGACAGAGATTAACTATGGCTACACCTTC. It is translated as CASTSTEINYGYTF.

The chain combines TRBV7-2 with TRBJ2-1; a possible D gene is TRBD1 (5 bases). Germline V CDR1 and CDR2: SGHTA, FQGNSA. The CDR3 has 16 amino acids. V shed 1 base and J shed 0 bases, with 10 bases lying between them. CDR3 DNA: TGTGCCAGCAGCTTAGAGGGGTTGAGCTCCTACAATGAGCAGTTCTTC. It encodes CASSLEGLSSYNEQFF.

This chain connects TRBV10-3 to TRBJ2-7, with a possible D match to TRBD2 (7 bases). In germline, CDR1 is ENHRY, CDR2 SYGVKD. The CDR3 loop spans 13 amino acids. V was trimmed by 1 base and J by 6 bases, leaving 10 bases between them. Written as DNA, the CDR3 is TGTGCCATCAGTGAGTTGGGGGGGCTCGAGCAGTACTTC. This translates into CAISELGGLEQYF.

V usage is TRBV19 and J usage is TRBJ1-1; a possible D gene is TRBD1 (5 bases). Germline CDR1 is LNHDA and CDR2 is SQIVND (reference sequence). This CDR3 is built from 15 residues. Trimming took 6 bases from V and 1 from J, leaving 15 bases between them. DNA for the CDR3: TGTGCCAGTAGCTTATCCGGGGGGAGGAACACTGAAGCTTTCTTT. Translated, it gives CASSLSGGRNTEAFF.

The CDR3 protein is CAWSVGQGVGGYTF. The CDR3 nucleotides read TGTGCCTGGAGTGTAGGGCAGGGCGTCGGTGGCTACACCTTC. This chain joins TRBV30 and TRBJ1-2, with a weak D call TRBD1 (5 bases). The germline V gene encodes CDR1 GTSNPN and CDR2 SVGIG (reference sequence). This CDR3 region has 14 residues. Deletions cut 0 bases from V and 7 bases from J, with 15 bases between. Using reference TRBV30 and TRBJ1-2 for the parts outside the CDR3, the full variable domain is SQTIHQWPATLVQPVGSPLSLECTVEGTSNPNLYWYRQAAGRGLQLLFYSVGIGQISSEVPQNLSASRPQDRQFILSSKKLLLSDSGFYLCAWSVGQGVGGYTFGSGTRLTVV.

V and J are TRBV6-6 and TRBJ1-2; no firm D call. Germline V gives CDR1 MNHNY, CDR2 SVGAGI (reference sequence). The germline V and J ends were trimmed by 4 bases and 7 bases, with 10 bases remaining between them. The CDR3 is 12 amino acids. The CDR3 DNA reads TGTGCCAGCAGTTCTTCCGCGGCTGGCTACACCTTC. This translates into CASSSSAAGYTF.

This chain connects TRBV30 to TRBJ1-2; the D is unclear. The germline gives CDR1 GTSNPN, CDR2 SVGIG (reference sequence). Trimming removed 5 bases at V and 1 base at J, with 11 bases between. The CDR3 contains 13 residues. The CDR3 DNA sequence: TGTGCCTGGGCGAGGGAGAGTAACTATGGCTACACCTTC. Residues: CAWARESNYGYTF. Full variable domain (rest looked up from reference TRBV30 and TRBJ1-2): SQTIHQWPATLVQPVGSPLSLECTVEGTSNPNLYWYRQAAGRGLQLLFYSVGIGQISSEVPQNLSASRPQDRQFILSSKKLLLSDSGFYLCAWARESNYGYTFGSGTRLTVV.

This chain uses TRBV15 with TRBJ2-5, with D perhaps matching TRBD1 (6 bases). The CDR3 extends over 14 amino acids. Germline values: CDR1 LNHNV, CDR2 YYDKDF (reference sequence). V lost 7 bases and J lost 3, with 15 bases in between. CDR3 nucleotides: TGTGCCACCACCCACGGGACACATAAAGAGACCCAGTACTTC. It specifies CATTHGTHKETQYF.

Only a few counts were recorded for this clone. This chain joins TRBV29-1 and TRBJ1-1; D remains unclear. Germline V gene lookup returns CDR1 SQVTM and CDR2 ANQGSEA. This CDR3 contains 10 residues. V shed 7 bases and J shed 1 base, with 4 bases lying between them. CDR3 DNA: TGCAGCGCCGAGAACACTGAAGCTTTCTTT. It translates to CSAENTEAFF.

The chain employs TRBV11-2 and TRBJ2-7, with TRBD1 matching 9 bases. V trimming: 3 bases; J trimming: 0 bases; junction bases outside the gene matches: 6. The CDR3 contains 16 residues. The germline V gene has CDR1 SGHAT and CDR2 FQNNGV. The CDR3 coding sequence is TGTGCCAGCAGCTTCGGAAAGACAGGGGGCTCCTACGAGCAGTACTTC. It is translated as CASSFGKTGGSYEQYF.

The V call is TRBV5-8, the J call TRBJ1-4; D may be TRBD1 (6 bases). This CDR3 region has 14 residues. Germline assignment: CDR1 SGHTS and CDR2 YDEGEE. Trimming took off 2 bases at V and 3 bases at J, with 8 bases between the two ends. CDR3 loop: CASSFGGPNEKLFF. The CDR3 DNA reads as TGTGCCAGCAGCTTTGGGGGCCCTAATGAAAAACTGTTTTTT.